This entry lists 7 T cell receptor beta chains sequenced from one sample in a study of cytomegalovirus exposure and HLA in healthy donors. The PCR ran on 60 Vbeta and 13 Jbeta primers. Measured with immunoSEQ multiplex PCR; TCRdb has only the in-frame clones, and not every one. The sample has 200,000 to 250,000 clones. The source material was PBMCs. The origin of the receptors is a girl aged 2 to 10 in good health and CMV-seropositive.

V is TRBV10-1 and J is TRBJ2-5; D unresolved. This CDR3 has 15 residues. Germline CDR1 and CDR2: WNHNN and SYGVQD (reference sequence). Trimming cost V 2 bases and J 2 bases, with 12 bases left between them. CDR3 loop: CASSEGSGGQETQYF. CDR3 nucleotide sequence: TGCGCCAGCAGTGAGGGTTCGGGTGGGCAAGAGACCCAGTACTTC.

The chain combines TRBV6-1 with TRBJ2-7, with 11 bases aligning to TRBD1. Germline CDR1 reads MNHNS; CDR2 reads SASEGT. This CDR3 has 15 residues. V was clipped by 6 bases and J by 2 bases; unmatched bases: 6. CDR3 sequence (DNA): TGTGCCAGCAGCGCTCCGGGACAGGGGGCCTACGAGCAGTACTTC. Translating it yields CASSAPGQGAYEQYF.

The chain carries TRBV11-2 and TRBJ2-4, with 7 bases fitting TRBD2. The junction had 2 bases not matched to a gene; V was cut back by 3 bases and J by 0 bases. The CDR3 runs to 15 residues. Per the germline V gene, CDR1 is SGHAT and CDR2 is FQNNGV. CDR3 loop: CASSFRGVAKNIQYF. The CDR3 DNA reads as TGTGCCAGCAGCTTCCGGGGGGTAGCCAAAAACATTCAGTACTTC.

The chain combines TRBV28 with TRBJ1-4; D gene ambiguous. Germline CDR1 MDHEN, CDR2 SYDVKM. This CDR3 has 15 residues. V was trimmed by 2 bases and J by 3 bases, leaving 10 bases between them. The CDR3 protein is CASSLDGRPNEKLFF. The CDR3 nucleotides read TGTGCCAGCAGTTTAGATGGCAGGCCTAATGAAAAACTGTTTTTT.

The V gene is TRBV9, the J gene TRBJ2-1, with 8 positions matching TRBD2. V was clipped by 3 bases and J by 4 bases; unmatched bases: 12. The CDR3 spans 17 residues. Per germline, CDR1 SGDLS and CDR2 YYNGEE. CDR3 nucleotide sequence: TGTGCCAGCAGCGGACTTCAGGCTAGCGGGCCTTACAATGAGCAGTTCTTC. It is translated as CASSGLQASGPYNEQFF.

V is TRBV28 and J is TRBJ2-7, with a tentative D call TRBD1 (6 bases). Trimming shortened V by 6 bases and J by 4 bases, and 13 bases separated the two germline ends. Germline V CDR1 and CDR2: MDHEN, SYDVKM. This CDR3 is 13 amino acids long. Here the CDR3 reads CASRRTAIYEQYF. Written as DNA, the CDR3 is TGTGCCAGCAGACGGACAGCGATTTACGAGCAGTACTTC.

The J gene is TRBJ2-7, the V gene TRBV11-1; D is unresolved. The CDR3 loop spans 13 amino acids. In germline, CDR1 is SGHAT, CDR2 FQDESV (reference sequence). The ends were cut back, 0 bases at V and 4 bases at J, with 7 bases in the middle. CDR3 sequence reads: CASSLATGYEQYF. Here the CDR3 DNA reads TGTGCCAGCAGCTTAGCTACCGGGTACGAGCAGTACTTC. Complete variable domain (other parts from reference TRBV11-1 and TRBJ2-7): EAEVAQSPRYKITEKSQAVAFWCDPISGHATLYWYRQILGQGPELLVQFQDESVVDDSQLPKDRFSAERLKGVDSTLKIQPAELGDSAMYLCASSLATGYEQYFGPGTRLTVT.